This T cell receptor (beta chain) appears in the sequencing data of a study of blood T cell repertoires in COVID-19. Some clones are missing from TCRdb's copy, which holds only in-frame ones; the method was immunoSEQ multiplex PCR. The table shows some 100,000 clones, with more than 90% occurring only once. The germline V and J ends were trimmed by 2 bases and 2 bases, with 16 bases remaining between them. Germline V gives CDR1 WSHSY, CDR2 SAAADI. This CDR3 is 16 amino acids long. Sequencing was done on a sample of peripheral blood. The receptor comes from a man in his 70s with acute or convalescent COVID-19. The chain joins TRBV10-2 to TRBJ2-7, with TRBD1 as a possible D gene (6 bases). The CDR3 here is CASSEVRGVRTYEQYF. CDR3 nucleotides: TGCGCCAGCAGTGAGGTCAGGGGCGTACGGACCTACGAGCAGTACTTC.